These 25 T cell receptor beta chains were sequenced from one sample in a study of CD8 T cells in ankylosing spondylitis (dated by TCRdb to the late 2010s). The paper as a whole reports these results and caveats: Blood from ankylosing spondylitis patients appeared to be characterized by a TCR beta motif composed of 7 to 9 highly homologous amino acid variants.

The library was generated by 5' RACE. Sequencing instrument: Illumina HiSeq 2500. TCRdb cleaned the public reads at Q25 with fastp, built clones with MiXCR and kept in-frame beta chains. Here each entry gathers all rows of one CDR3 protein and keeps the most common genes and DNA. This sample is represented by about 750,000 distinct CDR3 sequences; around 20% of them were singletons. Under 20% of the sample rests with the top ten. No cognate antigen is known for these TCRs. The sequenced material came from blood, either unsorted or a sorted T cell fraction (not recorded which). These receptors originate from a male donor with ankylosing spondylitis.

V usage is TRBV5-5 and J usage is TRBJ2-7; no reliable D call. Germline V lookup: CDR1 SGHKS, CDR2 YYEKEE (reference sequence). The CDR3 runs to 14 residues. V gave up 3 bases and J gave up 3 bases, with 13 bases separating them. Written as DNA, the CDR3 is TGTGCCAGCAGCTCCGTGCTCGTCTGCTACGAGCAGTACTTC. Translation gives CASSSVLVCYEQYF.

This clonotype was counted a few times. J is TRBJ1-1 and V is TRBV20-1; 8 bases match TRBD1. This CDR3 spans 16 amino acids. V shed 0 bases, J shed 3 bases, and the junction held 9 bases outside the gene matches. Germline V gene data show CDR1 as DFQATT and CDR2 as SNEGSKA (reference sequence). For the CDR3, the DNA is TGCAGTGCTAGAGATCAGGGGGCGGGAATTTACACTGAAGCTTTCTTT. Translating it yields CSARDQGAGIYTEAFF.

The chain carries TRBV6-6 and TRBJ2-2; no firm D call. Germline CDR1 and CDR2: MNHNY and SVGAGI (reference sequence). This CDR3 spans 10 amino acids. With 1 base removed from V and 13 bases from J, the gap between germline ends came to 4 bases. This chain's CDR3 is CASSYYLLFF. The CDR3 region has the DNA TGTGCCAGCAGTTACTATCTGCTGTTTTTT.

The V gene is TRBV9, the J gene TRBJ2-2; either TRBD1 or TRBD2 may supply D (6 bases each). The CDR3 covers 14 residues. V lost 5 bases and J lost 7, with 15 bases in between. Germline assignment: CDR1 SGDLS and CDR2 YYNGEE. The CDR3 is CASRGGRGDGELFF. The CDR3 nucleotides are TGTGCCAGCAGAGGGGGGAGAGGAGACGGGGAGCTGTTTTTT.

A few counts support this clonotype. The gene calls are TRBV20-1 and TRBJ1-4, with 8 bases aligning to TRBD1. The CDR3 runs to 15 residues. V trimming: 4 bases; J trimming: 0 bases; junction bases outside the gene matches: 4. Germline V CDR1 and CDR2: DFQATT, SNEGSKA (reference sequence). The CDR3 region has the DNA TGCAGTGCTACCGGACAGGGATCAACTAATGAAAAACTGTTTTTT. Protein sequence: CSATGQGSTNEKLFF.

This clonotype has only a few counts. The gene calls are TRBV10-3 and TRBJ2-3; 8 nucleotides match TRBD2. Unmatched junction bases numbered 14, after V lost 5 bases and J lost 4 bases. The CDR3 extends over 17 amino acids. Germline V CDR1 and CDR2: ENHRY, SYGVKD. The CDR3 sequence is CAISYPPGLGVPDTQYF. For the CDR3, the DNA is TGTGCCATCAGTTATCCTCCGGGACTAGGAGTCCCAGATACGCAGTATTTT.

This clonotype was seen only a few times. This chain links TRBV20-1 with TRBJ2-6; maybe TRBD2 (7 bases). The CDR3 consists of 16 residues. The V end lost 5 bases, the J end lost 1 base, and 15 bases lay between the germline ends. Germline CDR1 reads DFQATT; CDR2 reads SNEGSKA (reference sequence). CDR3 region: CSAEGGGRSGANVLTF. The CDR3 nucleotides are TGCAGTGCTGAGGGGGGGGGTAGGTCTGGGGCCAACGTCCTGACTTTC.

The chain links TRBV12-3 or TRBV12-4 to TRBJ1-2; D call uncertain. CDR3 length equals 14 residues. The V end was cut by 6 bases, the J end by 4 bases, with 15 bases between. The CDR3 DNA follows: TGTGCCAGCAGCTTAAACGAAAACAGCTATGGCTACACCTTC. This gives the protein CASSLNENSYGYTF.

The chain uses TRBV6-1 and TRBJ1-4; D unclear. Trimming pared 6 bases from V and 0 bases from J, leaving 5 bases between. This CDR3 is built from 13 residues. Germline lookup yields CDR1 MNHNS and CDR2 SASEGT. The CDR3 sequence is CASRAPTNEKLFF. As DNA, the CDR3 is TGTGCCAGCAGAGCCCCAACTAATGAAAAACTGTTTTTT.

This clonotype has a count of ten or more. The V call is TRBV6-1, the J call TRBJ1-1, with D possibly being TRBD1 (5 bases). Germline CDR1 reads MNHNS; CDR2 reads SASEGT. The CDR3 covers 13 residues. V lost 6 bases and J lost 2, with 10 bases in between. This CDR3 reads CASRWDGNTEAFF. In DNA form, the CDR3 reads TGTGCCAGCAGATGGGACGGCAACACTGAAGCTTTCTTT.

For the CDR3, the DNA is TGTGCCAGCAGCCAAGACCAAGGGGGCTACACCTTC. Amino acid sequence: CASSQDQGGYTF. This sequence joins TRBV3-1 and TRBJ1-2, with no clear D. Trimming stripped 0 bases from V and 8 bases from J, with 7 bases between. Looked up from germline, CDR1 is LGHDT and CDR2 is YNNKEL (reference sequence). The CDR3 contains 12 residues. Filled out from reference TRBV3-1 and TRBJ1-2, the complete variable domain reads DTAVSQTPKYLVTQMGNDKSIKCEQNLGHDTMYWYKQDSKKFLKIMFSYNNKELIINETVPNRFSPKSPDKAHLNLHINSLELGDSAVYFCASSQDQGGYTFGSGTRLTVV.

This clonotype came up many times. The V gene is TRBV29-1, the J gene TRBJ2-6, with D possibly matching TRBD1 (5 bases). Trimming took 4 bases from V and 0 from J, leaving 13 bases between them. Per the germline V gene, CDR1 is SQVTM and CDR2 is ANQGSEA. This CDR3 comprises 16 residues. This chain's CDR3 is CSVVWTQSSGANVLTF. The CDR3 nucleotides are TGCAGCGTTGTCTGGACACAAAGCTCTGGGGCCAACGTCCTGACTTTC. Filled out from reference TRBV29-1 and TRBJ2-6, the complete variable domain reads SAVISQKPSRDICQRGTSLTIQCQVDSQVTMMFWYRQQPGQSLTLIATANQGSEATYESGFVIDKFPISRPNLTFSTLTVSNMSPEDSSIYLCSVVWTQSSGANVLTFGAGSRLTVL.

The CDR3 DNA sequence: TGTGCCAGCAGCTTAAGCGGGCGAGGCGGGGGGGCCTTCACAGATACGCAGTATTTT. Amino acid sequence: CASSLSGRGGGAFTDTQYF. The chain employs TRBV7-4 and TRBJ2-3, with 9 bases that match TRBD2. This CDR3 contains 19 residues. V shed 2 bases and J 2 bases; nucleotides not matched to a gene: 14. CDR1 and CDR2 from the germline V gene are SGHVT and SQSDAQ.

This chain uses TRBV20-1 with TRBJ1-2; tentative D call: TRBD1 (5 bases). Germline V gene data show CDR1 as DFQATT and CDR2 as SNEGSKA (reference sequence). CDR3 length: 13 residues. Trimming removed 3 bases from V and 4 bases from J, with 12 bases in between. CDR3 nucleotides: TGCAGTGCTAGTCGGGACGCCATCTATGGCTACACCTTC. It encodes CSASRDAIYGYTF.

This chain connects TRBV10-3 to TRBJ2-7, with TRBD2 identical over 12 bases. CDR1 ENHRY and CDR2 SYGVKD come from the germline V gene. V lost 3 bases to trimming and J lost 9 bases; unmatched junction nucleotides: 9. The CDR3 contains 15 residues. The CDR3 spells CAISDPTSGSQGQYF. The CDR3 bases are TGTGCCATCAGTGACCCGACTAGCGGGAGTCAAGGGCAGTACTTC.

This clonotype was observed a handful of times. The chain carries TRBV12-3 or TRBV12-4 and TRBJ1-5; 7 positions agree with TRBD1. After removal of 7 bases from V and 5 bases from J, the junction contained 8 bases not matched to a gene. This CDR3 region has 14 residues. The chain's CDR3 is CASNPTGFDQPQHF. DNA of the CDR3: TGTGCCAGCAATCCGACAGGGTTCGATCAGCCCCAGCATTTT.

The chain joins TRBV7-2 to TRBJ2-7; D is perhaps TRBD2 (5 bases). The length of the CDR3 is 14 residues. Trimming cost V 6 bases and J 1 base, with 13 bases left between them. CDR1 and CDR2 from the germline V gene are SGHTA and FQGNSA. This chain's CDR3 is CASSSVGPSYEQYF. The CDR3 nucleotides read TGTGCCAGCAGTAGCGTCGGGCCTTCCTACGAGCAGTACTTC.

In this sample, this clonotype turned up a few times. The chain uses TRBV19 and TRBJ2-3, with TRBD1 matching 9 bases. Germline lookup yields CDR1 LNHDA and CDR2 SQIVND (reference sequence). V lost 5 bases to trimming and J lost 2 bases; unmatched junction nucleotides: 14. The CDR3 loop spans 18 amino acids. The CDR3 loop reads CASSSPGQYRGPTDTQYF. The CDR3 DNA follows: TGTGCCAGTAGTTCTCCGGGACAGTACAGGGGGCCCACAGATACGCAGTATTTT.

This chain connects TRBV5-1 to TRBJ2-3, with TRBD2 identical over 9 bases. CDR3 length: 18 residues. Germline V gene sequence: CDR1 SGHRS, CDR2 YFSETQ. J was trimmed by 0 bases and V by 3 bases; bases with no gene match: 11. CDR3 sequence: CASSWDEVAGASTDTQYF. The CDR3 DNA sequence: TGCGCCAGCAGCTGGGACGAGGTAGCGGGGGCCAGCACAGATACGCAGTATTTT.

The V gene is TRBV28, the J gene TRBJ2-7, with 14 bases aligning to TRBD2. CDR1 MDHEN and CDR2 SYDVKM come from the germline V gene. V shed 7 bases and J 7 bases; nucleotides not matched to a gene: 9. CDR3 size: 15 residues. This chain's CDR3 is CASTRLAGGPTEQYF. The CDR3 DNA is TGTGCCAGCACCAGACTAGCGGGAGGGCCGACGGAGCAGTACTTC.

This CDR3 is CSVSGTGRSGANVLTF. The CDR3 DNA sequence: TGCAGCGTCTCCGGGACAGGGCGCTCTGGGGCCAACGTCCTGACTTTC. The genes are TRBV29-1 and TRBJ2-6, with 9 bases aligning to TRBD1. This CDR3 comprises 16 residues. After removal of 6 bases from V and 0 bases from J, the junction contained 6 bases not matched to a gene. Germline-derived CDR1 and CDR2 are SQVTM and ANQGSEA. Variable domain in full (rest from reference TRBV29-1 and TRBJ2-6): SAVISQKPSRDICQRGTSLTIQCQVDSQVTMMFWYRQQPGQSLTLIATANQGSEATYESGFVIDKFPISRPNLTFSTLTVSNMSPEDSSIYLCSVSGTGRSGANVLTFGAGSRLTVL.

This clonotype came up a few times. The chain carries TRBV7-6 and TRBJ2-1; 9 nucleotides line up with TRBD2. V shed 5 bases, J shed 8 bases, and the junction held 13 bases outside the gene matches. CDR1 is SGHVS, CDR2 FNYEAQ, per germline. The CDR3 contains 16 residues. The CDR3 spells CASSIQRGEWGDEQFF. The CDR3 DNA reads TGTGCCAGCAGCATCCAGCGGGGGGAGTGGGGGGATGAGCAGTTCTTC.

In its sample, this clonotype was seen a few times. A much bigger clone sits one base away, suggesting this may be a read error. V usage is TRBV20-1 and J usage is TRBJ2-1; maybe TRBD1 (5 bases). Germline CDR1 reads DFQATT; CDR2 reads SNEGSKA (reference sequence). The germline V and J ends were trimmed by 3 bases and 9 bases, with 21 bases remaining between them. The CDR3 length is 15 residues. The CDR3 loop reads CSASPGIVPLGEQFF. CDR3 sequence (DNA): TGCAGTGCTAGCCCAGGGATAGTGCCTCTCGGTGAGCAGTTCTTC.

V and J are TRBV6-1 and TRBJ2-1; the D gene is possibly TRBD2 (6 bases). The CDR3 sequence is 13 residues long. Per germline, CDR1 MNHNS and CDR2 SASEGT. Trimming left V 8 bases short and J 0 bases short, with 8 bases between. DNA for the CDR3: TGTGCCAGCGGCGGGGACTCCTACAATGAGCAGTTCTTC. Its translation is CASGGDSYNEQFF.

The rearrangement joins TRBV15 to TRBJ2-7; 8 nucleotides align to TRBD1. V shed 1 base, J shed 6 bases, and the junction held 5 bases outside the gene matches. The CDR3 covers 14 residues. In germline, CDR1 is LNHNV, CDR2 YYDKDF (reference sequence). CDR3 coding DNA: TGTGCCACCAGCAGAGTAGGACAGGGCTCCGAGCAGTACTTC. Translating gives CATSRVGQGSEQYF.